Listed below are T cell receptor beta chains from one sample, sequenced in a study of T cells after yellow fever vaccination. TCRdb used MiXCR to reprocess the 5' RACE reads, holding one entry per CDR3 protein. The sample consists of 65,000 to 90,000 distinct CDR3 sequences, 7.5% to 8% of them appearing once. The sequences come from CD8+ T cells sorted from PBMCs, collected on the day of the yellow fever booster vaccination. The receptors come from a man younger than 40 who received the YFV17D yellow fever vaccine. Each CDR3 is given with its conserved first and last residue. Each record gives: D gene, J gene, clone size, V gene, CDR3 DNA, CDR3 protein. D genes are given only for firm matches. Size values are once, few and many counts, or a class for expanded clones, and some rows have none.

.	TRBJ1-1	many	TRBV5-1	TGCGCCAGCAGCTTGGCGGGCGGGGTCACTGAAGCTTTCTTT	CASSLAGGVTEAFF
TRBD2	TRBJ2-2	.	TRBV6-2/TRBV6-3	TGTGCCACCGGACTAGAATACACCGGGGAGCTGTTTTTT	CATGLEYTGELFF
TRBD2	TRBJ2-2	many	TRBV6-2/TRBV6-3	TGTGCCAGCAGTTACGCCACTAGCGGGAGTTCCGGGGAGCTGTTTTTT	CASSYATSGSSGELFF
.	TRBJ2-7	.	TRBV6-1	TGTGCCAGCAGTGAACTAGGGACAATATCTTACGAGCAGTACTTC	CASSELGTISYEQYF
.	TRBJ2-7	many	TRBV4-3	TGCGCCAGCAGCCAATCTCAGCATTACGAGCAGTACTTC	CASSQSQHYEQYF
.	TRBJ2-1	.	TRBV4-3	TGCGCCAGCAGCCAAGATTGGACCGACGTTAGCTCCTACAATGAGCAGTTCTTC	CASSQDWTDVSSYNEQFF
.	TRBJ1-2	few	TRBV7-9	TGTGCCAGCAGTCCCGGGATCTCATATGGCTACACCTTC	CASSPGISYGYTF
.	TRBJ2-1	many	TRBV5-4	TGTGCCAGCAGCATACAGGGGAGGGGTGAGCAGTTCTTC	CASSIQGRGEQFF
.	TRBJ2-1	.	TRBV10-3	TGTGCCATCAGGGGAGAGCAGCTCAATGAGCAGTTCTTC	CAIRGEQLNEQFF
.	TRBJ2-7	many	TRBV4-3	TGCGCCAGCAGCCAAGACTTGGGCGTGACCTACGAGCAGTACTTC	CASSQDLGVTYEQYF
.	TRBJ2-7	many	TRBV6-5	TGTGCCAGCAGTTACGCCGTGACAGAAAGCCTCTCCTACGAGCAGTACTTC	CASSYAVTESLSYEQYF
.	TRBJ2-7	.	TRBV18	TGTGCCAGCTCACCCGCGGACAAGGCGCAGGGGGAGCAGTACTTC	CASSPADKAQGEQYF
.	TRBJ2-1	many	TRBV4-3	TGCGCCAGCAGCCCGTACCTAGGCCGGCCGGATGAGCAGTTCTTC	CASSPYLGRPDEQFF
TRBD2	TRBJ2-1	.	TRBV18	TGTGCCAGCTCACCACCGACTAGCGGAGTCTACAATGAGCAGTTCTTC	CASSPPTSGVYNEQFF
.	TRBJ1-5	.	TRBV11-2	TGTGCCAGCAGCTTAGATGTCGCGGGAAATCAGCCCCAGCATTTT	CASSLDVAGNQPQHF
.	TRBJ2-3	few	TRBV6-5	TGTGCCAGCAGTTACTCTTTCAGCACAGATACGCAGTATTTT	CASSYSFSTDTQYF
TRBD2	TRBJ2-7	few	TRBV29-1	TGCAGCGTCGTCCATAGCGGGAGTGGATCCTACGAGCAGTACTTC	CSVVHSGSGSYEQYF
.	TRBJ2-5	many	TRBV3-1	TGTGCCAGCAGCCAAGAGCAGGCGCCTGAACCAAACTTC	CASSQEQAPEPNF
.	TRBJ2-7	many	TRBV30	TGTGCCTGGAGTGTTGGCGGCTACGAGCAGTACTTC	CAWSVGGYEQYF
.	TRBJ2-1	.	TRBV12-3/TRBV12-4	TGTGCCAGCGGATGGGGGTTCGGCAATGAGCAGTTCTTC	CASGWGFGNEQFF
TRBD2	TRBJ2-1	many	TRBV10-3	TGTGCCATCAGGCTTGTGGCGGGAGGGCCGGGCAATGAGCAGTTCTTC	CAIRLVAGGPGNEQFF
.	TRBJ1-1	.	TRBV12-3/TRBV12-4	TGTGCCAGCAGCAACCCGTATGGGCCTCAAGCTTTCTTT	CASSNPYGPQAFF
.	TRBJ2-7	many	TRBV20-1	TGCAGTGCTAGGGGAACTGAGCATTACGAGCAGTACTTC	CSARGTEHYEQYF
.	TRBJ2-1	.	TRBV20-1	TGCAGTGCTAGAAGCCGGGCGGTCCGGGCGTCCTACAATGAGCAGTTCTTC	CSARSRAVRASYNEQFF
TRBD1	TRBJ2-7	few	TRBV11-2	TGTGCCAGCAGCTCGTCGGACAGGTTTTACGAGCAGTACTTC	CASSSSDRFYEQYF
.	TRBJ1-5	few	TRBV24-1	TGTGCCACCAGTGACCTAGGCAATCAGCCCCAGCATTTT	CATSDLGNQPQHF
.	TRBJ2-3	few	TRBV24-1	TGTGCCACCAGTGCTGTTAGCGATAGCACAGATACGCAGTATTTT	CATSAVSDSTDTQYF
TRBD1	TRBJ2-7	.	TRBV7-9	TGTGCCAGCAGCGACCGGGACAGCTCCTACGAGCAGTACTTC	CASSDRDSSYEQYF
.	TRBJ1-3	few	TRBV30	TGTGCCTGGGCAGCGTCTGGAAACACCATATATTTT	CAWAASGNTIYF
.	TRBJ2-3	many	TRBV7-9	TGTGCCAGCAGTCAAGGGCTCACAGATACGCAGTATTTT	CASSQGLTDTQYF
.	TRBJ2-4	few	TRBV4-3	TGCGCCAGCAGCCAAGAACACCGTTTGAGGGCCAAAAACATTCAGTACTTC	CASSQEHRLRAKNIQYF
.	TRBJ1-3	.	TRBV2	TGTGCCAGCATCCTCTCTGGAAACACCATATATTTT	CASILSGNTIYF
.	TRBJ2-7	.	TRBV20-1	TGCAGTGCTAGAGACGAGGAGGGCAACTCCTACGAGCAGTACTTC	CSARDEEGNSYEQYF
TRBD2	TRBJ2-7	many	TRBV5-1	TGCGCCAGCAGCTTGGCCACGACTAGCGAGTTCTCCTACGAGCAGTACTTC	CASSLATTSEFSYEQYF
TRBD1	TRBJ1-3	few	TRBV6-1	TGTGCCAGCAGTGTCGCCGGGACAGTCTCTGGAAACACCATATATTTT	CASSVAGTVSGNTIYF
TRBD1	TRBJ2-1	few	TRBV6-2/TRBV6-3	TGTGCCAGCAGTTACTTGACAGGGGACTATGAGCAGTTCTTC	CASSYLTGDYEQFF
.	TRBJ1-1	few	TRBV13	TGTGCCAGCTCCACCCGGGATGCTGATGAAGCTTTCTTT	CASSTRDADEAFF
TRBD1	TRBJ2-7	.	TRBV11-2	TGTGCCAGCAGCCCGACAGGGGCGGGCTACGAGCAGTACTTC	CASSPTGAGYEQYF
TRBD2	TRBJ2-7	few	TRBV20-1	TGCAGTGCTAGTCGGGGCGCGCCAGCGGGGCTTACCTACGAGCAGTACTTC	CSASRGAPAGLTYEQYF